This T cell receptor beta chain was found in a study of T-cell reconstitution after alpha-beta-depleted transplantation in children. Looked up from germline, CDR1 is SNHLY and CDR2 is FYNNEI. V dropped 4 bases and J dropped 7; count of bases not matched to a gene: 6. CDR3 length: 14 residues. To note about this clonotype: Its antigen remains unknown.

Unique molecular identifiers were incorporated into the prepared TCRbeta library. Using its own MiXCR run on the PCR reads, TCRdb lists one record per CDR3 protein. The data contain fewer than 400,000 distinct CDR3 sequences, more than 20% of them singletons. Whole-study findings and limits: Fresh T-cell production supplied most of the T-cell counts and diversity seen one year after transplant. Where alpha-beta T cells came from about two months after transplant was reportedly several hundred expanded graft clones. Elevated TCRbeta diversity at day 60 was traced, in some patients, to surviving recipient T cells and thymic progenitors.

The V call is TRBV2, the J call TRBJ2-1, with TRBD1 matching over 8 bases. Sequenced material: PBMCs, mostly from graft donor cells, taken 180 days after TCRalphabeta/CD19-depleted stem cell transplant. The sequence was collected from a male patient younger than 18 who had a stem cell transplant for acute lymphoblastic leukemia, so the T cells may come from the graft donor. CDR3 protein: CASSAGTGRNEQFF. CDR3 nucleotides: TGTGCCAGCAGTGCCGGGACAGGACGAAATGAGCAGTTCTTC.